A selection of T cell receptor beta chains follows, all from one sample in a study of technical replicates of blood from a handful of donors. The assay was immunoSEQ multiplex PCR, and TCRdb's table has in-frame clones only and misses some. Of 60,000 to 90,000 clones listed, approximately 97% are singletons. Sequenced input: T cells isolated from PBMCs. Receptors originate from a human donor in good health. Each CDR3 is given with its conserved first and last residue. The D gene is left open where the match is weak. Not all rows give a size; the values are once, few, many and, for expanded clones, a class.

V	D	size	J	DNA	CDR3
TRBV5-4	TRBD1	once	TRBJ2-3	TGTGCCAGCAGCCAGACCGGACAGGTCACAGATACGCAGTATTTT	CASSQTGQVTDTQYF
TRBV27	TRBD2	NA	TRBJ2-5	TGTGCCAGCAGTACCACCGGACTAGAAGAGACCCAGTACTTC	CASSTTGLEETQYF
TRBV11-2	TRBD1	NA	TRBJ1-3	TGTGCCAGCAGCTGGGACAGGCCTGGAAACACCATATATTTT	CASSWDRPGNTIYF
TRBV4-1	NA	NA	TRBJ2-7	TGCGCCAGCAGCCAAGCGTTTCAGGGTCCCCTCTACGAGCAGTACTTC	CASSQAFQGPLYEQYF
TRBV2	TRBD1	once	TRBJ1-5	TGTGCCAGCACTGAGACAGGGATTGTCGGCAATCAGCCCCAGCATTTT	CASTETGIVGNQPQHF
TRBV15	TRBD1	NA	TRBJ1-5	TGTGCCACCAGCGTGGGACAGAGCAATCAGCCCCAGCATTTT	CATSVGQSNQPQHF
TRBV4-1	NA	NA	TRBJ1-1	TGCGCCAGCAGCCTAAGTCGGTCGGTCAGGGACACTGAAGCTTTCTTT	CASSLSRSVRDTEAFF
TRBV7-3	NA	once	TRBJ1-1	TGTGCCAGCAGCTCTAGCCCGAACACTGAAGCTTTCTTT	CASSSSPNTEAFF
TRBV5-4	NA	NA	TRBJ2-1	TGTGCCAGCAGCTTGAGGGGAGGCGGATTTCACAATGAGCAGTTCTTC	CASSLRGGGFHNEQFF
TRBV2	TRBD1	NA	TRBJ1-1	TGTGCCAGCAGTGAGTTATGGACAGGTGAAGCTTTCTTT	CASSELWTGEAFF
TRBV6-4	TRBD1	NA	TRBJ2-7	TGTGCCAGCAGCGAAGACCGGGACAGACTCTACGAGCAGTACTTC	CASSEDRDRLYEQYF
TRBV9	TRBD2	NA	TRBJ2-7	TGTGCCAGCAGCGTCTCCGGGACTAGCGGGGGGGCCGCCTACGAGCAGTACTTC	CASSVSGTSGGAAYEQYF
TRBV4-1	NA	NA	TRBJ2-1	TGCGCCAGCAGCCAAGGAAGCGACCTCTCCTACAATGAGCAGTTCTTC	CASSQGSDLSYNEQFF
TRBV14	TRBD2	NA	TRBJ2-5	TGTGCCAGCAGCCTTTCGGGGGGATACTGGGGTGAGGAGACCCAGTACTTC	CASSLSGGYWGEETQYF
TRBV7-6	TRBD1	NA	TRBJ2-3	TGTGCCAGCACCGGGACAGGGGCCACAGATACGCAGTATTTT	CASTGTGATDTQYF
TRBV18	TRBD2	NA	TRBJ2-1	TGTGCCAGCTCCCGGAGCGGGGGGGCAAGTGAGCAGTTCTTC	CASSRSGGASEQFF
TRBV11-3	NA	once	TRBJ1-1	TGTGCCAGCAGCTTAGTGGAGGGCAGGGTGGTCACTGAAGCTTTCTTT	CASSLVEGRVVTEAFF
TRBV12-5	NA	NA	TRBJ1-2	TGTGCTAGTGGTTTGGACCAGGTCGTGACAGGCAACAATGGCTACACCTTC	CASGLDQVVTGNNGYTF
TRBV19	NA	NA	TRBJ2-7	TGTGCCAGTACTCCCCGGGGAGGCAGCTCCTACGAGCAGTACTTC	CASTPRGGSSYEQYF
TRBV30	TRBD1	once	TRBJ1-4	TGTGCCTGGATCGGTACAGGGGCTAATGAAAAACTGTTTTTT	CAWIGTGANEKLFF
TRBV7-2	NA	NA	TRBJ2-7	TGTGCCAGCAGCTTAGGGGGGGAGTACGAGCAGTACTTC	CASSLGGEYEQYF
TRBV7-6	TRBD1	NA	TRBJ2-7	TGTGCCAGCAGCTTAGCAGCTACCGGGACAGGGTGGAACGAGCAGTACTTC	CASSLAATGTGWNEQYF
TRBV7-3	TRBD1	NA	TRBJ1-4	TGTGCCAGCAGCCCCGGACAGGGAGAAAAACTGTTTTTT	CASSPGQGEKLFF
TRBV6-1	NA	once	TRBJ1-2	TGTGCCAGCAGTGATATCAACAGTAACTATGGCTACACCTTC	CASSDINSNYGYTF
TRBV12-5	TRBD1	NA	TRBJ2-2	TGTGCTAGTGGTTTTTCAGGGGGCGCGAACACCGGGGAGCTGTTTTTT	CASGFSGGANTGELFF
TRBV5-1	TRBD1	NA	TRBJ2-5	TGCGCCAGCAGCTCCGGGGCGCAGGGGGATTTTGAGACCCAGTACTTC	CASSSGAQGDFETQYF
TRBV10-3	NA	NA	TRBJ2-5	TGTGCCATCAGTAAAGCGGGCGAGGAGACCCAGTACTTC	CAISKAGEETQYF
TRBV18	TRBD1	NA	TRBJ1-1	TGTGCCAGCACGGGACAGTGGAACACTGAAGCTTTCTTT	CASTGQWNTEAFF
TRBV5-1	TRBD1	NA	TRBJ1-4	TGCGCCAGCAGGGAGGGGGCCACCTCTTTTTTTGAAAAACTGTTTTTT	CASREGATSFFEKLFF
TRBV7-9	TRBD1	NA	TRBJ1-6	TGTGCCAGCAGCCCAGACAGGGCCAGGGGACCCCTCCACTTT	CASSPDRARGPLHF
TRBV5-1	TRBD1	NA	TRBJ2-3	TGCGCCAGCAGCCCGAGTCCCGGGACAGGGAATTTGACAGATACGCAGTATTTT	CASSPSPGTGNLTDTQYF
TRBV10-3	NA	NA	TRBJ2-2	TGTGCCATCAGTGGCGGAGGGACGAACACCGGGGAGCTGTTTTTT	CAISGGGTNTGELFF